These T cell receptor beta chains were read from a single sample in a study of cytomegalovirus exposure and HLA in healthy donors. Only in-frame clones appear in the TCRdb table, and some are missing; sequencing was by immunoSEQ multiplex PCR. The sample shows about 160,000 clones, about three quarters of them seen only once. The sample consisted of PBMCs. The receptors originated from a woman in her thirties or forties in good health and CMV-seropositive. CDR3s include the opening cysteine and the closing phenylalanine or tryptophan. Fields, in order: J gene, V gene, clone size, D gene, CDR3 DNA, CDR3 protein. The D gene is left open where the match is weak. Size values are once, few and many counts, or a class for expanded clones, and some rows have none.

TRBJ1-1	TRBV28	-	TRBD1	TGTGCCAGCAGTCCCAATAGAAGGGGGCCCGAAGCTTTCTTT	CASSPNRRGPEAFF
TRBJ2-7	TRBV28	-	-	TGTGCCAGCAGTTCGATCCTGTACAGGGTTAAGGGCGAGCAGTACTTC	CASSSILYRVKGEQYF
TRBJ2-2	TRBV18	-	-	TGTGCCAGCTCCCCCGACTACGCAAGCCTCACCGGGGAGCTGTTTTTT	CASSPDYASLTGELFF
TRBJ2-2	TRBV5-4	-	TRBD1	TGTGCCAGCAGCCCAGGACAGGCCTACACCGGGGAGCTGTTTTTT	CASSPGQAYTGELFF
TRBJ2-5	TRBV14	-	TRBD2	TGTGCCAGCAGCCTTAGCGGGGGGGCCTCAGCGACCCAGTACTTC	CASSLSGGASATQYF
TRBJ1-1	TRBV19	-	TRBD1	TGTGCCAGTAGTTCCCTAGGGACAGGGGATTATGAAGCTTTCTTT	CASSSLGTGDYEAFF
TRBJ2-3	TRBV10-2	-	TRBD2	TGCGCCAGTTCGGGGGGTCTCCTTTACACAGATACGCAGTATTTT	CASSGGLLYTDTQYF
TRBJ1-3	TRBV9	-	TRBD1	TGTGCCAGCAGCGAGACACAGGGGCCTGGAAACACCATATATTTT	CASSETQGPGNTIYF
TRBJ1-5	TRBV28	-	-	TGTGCCAGCAGTTTAACCCAAAGCCAGCCCCAGCATTTT	CASSLTQSQPQHF
TRBJ1-4	TRBV7-7	-	-	TGTGCCAGCAGCTTAGATACAGGGCCTAATGAAAAACTGTTTTTT	CASSLDTGPNEKLFF
TRBJ1-4	TRBV2	-	-	TGTGCCAGCAGTGTTCGGGGGTTTGATGAAAAACTGTTTTTT	CASSVRGFDEKLFF
TRBJ2-2	TRBV2	-	TRBD2	TGTGCCAGCGGAGGGCTAGCGGGGATCGGGGAGCTGTTTTTT	CASGGLAGIGELFF
TRBJ2-1	TRBV11-3	once	TRBD2	TGTGCCAGCAGCTTAGGGAGCGGGATGAGCTCCTACAATGAGCAGTTCTTC	CASSLGSGMSSYNEQFF
TRBJ2-3	TRBV13	-	TRBD2	TGTGCCAGCAGCTTCGGACTAGCGGGGCGGTCTACCACAGATACGCAGTATTTT	CASSFGLAGRSTTDTQYF
TRBJ2-3	TRBV19	-	-	TGTGCCAGTAGGCCCTCCCGGGGGGCTGGCACAGATACGCAGTATTTT	CASRPSRGAGTDTQYF
TRBJ2-3	TRBV14	-	TRBD2	TGTGCCAGCAGCATTCTAGCGGGGGGAAGCACAGATACGCAGTATTTT	CASSILAGGSTDTQYF
TRBJ2-5	TRBV6-1	once	TRBD2	TGTGCCAGCAGTGAAGCGCTTAACCCAACTGCGCCGGGGGGGCTTGCGCAGTACTTC	CASSEALNPTAPGGLAQYF